These 4 T cell receptor beta chains came from one sample sequenced in a study of T-cell reconstitution after alpha-beta-depleted transplantation in children (dated by TCRdb to the mid-2010s). Preparation of the library involved PCR. TCRdb names Illumina HiSeq 2500 as the instrument used. Molecular barcoding was employed in the preparation of TCR libraries, with unique molecular identifiers being used to normalize TCRbeta repertoire quantification. TCRdb trimmed public reads at Q25 via fastp, called clones via MiXCR and kept in-frame beta chains. Identical CDR3 protein sequences are pooled into one entry, listed with their most common genes and DNA. The sample has some 490,000 distinct CDR3 sequences on record, 12% of them singletons. The ten largest make up about 5.4% of the sample. Source: PBMCs from the stem cell graft donor, taken from the stem cell graft. The origin of the receptors is a human donor who donated a stem cell graft to a child with combined immunodeficiency.

This clonotype was seen a few times. The rearrangement uses TRBV29-1 and TRBJ2-5; D is perhaps TRBD1 or TRBD2 (5 bases each). The CDR3 is 11 amino acids. V was cut by 8 bases and J by 9 bases, with 16 bases left in between. CDR1 is SQVTM and CDR2 is ANQGSEA in the germline V gene. Written as DNA, the CDR3 is TGCAGCACCGCTCATTGGGGACCCCAGTACTTC. As protein: CSTAHWGPQYF.

This clonotype was counted a few times. This chain joins TRBV12-3 or TRBV12-4 and TRBJ1-5; D is undetermined. CDR3 length: 15 residues. V shed 3 bases and J shed 0 bases, with 9 bases lying between them. The CDR3 here is CASSFGSASNQPQHF. The CDR3 DNA follows: TGTGCCAGCAGTTTTGGGTCGGCTAGCAATCAGCCCCAGCATTTT.

This chain uses TRBV6-5 with TRBJ2-3; the D gene is possibly TRBD2 (6 bases). This CDR3 is built from 14 residues. V dropped 0 bases and J dropped 6 bases, with 10 bases sitting between them. The germline CDR1 and CDR2 sequences are MNHEY and SVGAGI. The CDR3 here is CASSYSEGRDTQYF. The CDR3 DNA reads as TGTGCCAGCAGTTACTCCGAGGGGAGGGATACGCAGTATTTT.

J is TRBJ2-3 and V is TRBV7-3; D is unresolved. This CDR3 region has 13 residues. Germline values: CDR1 SGHTA, CDR2 FQGTGA. V lost 1 base to trimming and J lost 4 bases, with 6 bases between them. Written as DNA, the CDR3 is TGTGCCAGCAGCTTAATGTTGGCAGATACGCAGTATTTT. The encoded protein is CASSLMLADTQYF.